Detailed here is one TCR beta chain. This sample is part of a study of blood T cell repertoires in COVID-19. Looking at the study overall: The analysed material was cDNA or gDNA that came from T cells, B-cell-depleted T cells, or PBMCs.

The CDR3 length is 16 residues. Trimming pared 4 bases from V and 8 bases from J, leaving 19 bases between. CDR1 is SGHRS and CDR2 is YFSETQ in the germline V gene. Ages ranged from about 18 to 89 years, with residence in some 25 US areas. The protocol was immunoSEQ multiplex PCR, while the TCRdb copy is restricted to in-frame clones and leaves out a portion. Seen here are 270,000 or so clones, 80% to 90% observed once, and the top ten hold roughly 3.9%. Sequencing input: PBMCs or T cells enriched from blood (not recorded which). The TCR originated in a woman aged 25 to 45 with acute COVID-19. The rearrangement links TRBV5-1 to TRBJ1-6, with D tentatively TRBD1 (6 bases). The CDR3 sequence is CASSGGPDTRDSPLHF. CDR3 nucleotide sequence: TGCGCCAGCAGCGGGGGCCCCGATACGAGGGATTCACCCCTCCACTTT.